The present T cell receptor (beta chain) was sequenced within a study of PD-1 blockade in classical Hodgkin lymphoma (TCRdb year 2020). Notes on the research overall: Nivolumab dosing was 3 mg/kg intravenously every 2 weeks, continuing until either disease progression or unacceptable toxicity. The study used TCR beta sequencing and CyTOF to define a peripheral blood immune signature of response to PD-1 blockade in classical Hodgkin lymphoma. Points the paper makes about the study in general: Trial patients with a complete response had baseline diversity similar to that of newly diagnosed patients, while partial responders and progressors had significantly lower diversity. Baseline TCR diversity was reported as lower in newly diagnosed patients than in healthy donors, and lower still in relapsed/refractory patients. Lower diversity was observed in patients in whom nivolumab was started less than 1 year after ASCT, and these patients were excluded from later analyses so that confounding by immune reconstitution would be avoided. The study was limited to a single clinical trial cohort, and causes of repertoire differences, possibly disease activity or prior therapy, remained undefined. CD4+ but not CD8+ TCR diversity rose significantly by C4D1 (p=0.0027 vs p=0.16), most apparent in complete responders (p=0.02).

The CDR3 goes from the cysteine to the phenylalanine over 18 residues. Only the CDR3 portion is preserved as DNA: 54 bases, with reading frame beginning at the first base. V lost 5 bases and J lost 0 bases; the stretch between them is 21 bases long. The CDR1 and CDR2 encoded by the germline V gene are SGHAT and FQNNGV. The Qiagen DNeasy kit was used to extract genomic DNA from unsorted PBMCs and from the negatively selected CD4+ and CD8+ fractions. Using primers that anneal to V and J segments, immunoSEQ multiplex PCR amplified the TCR beta CDR3 regions. A synthetic immune receptor repertoire was used to minimize amplification bias, and any remaining bias was removed computationally after sequencing. The paper's data handling went like this. Repertoire diversity was quantified as the Shannon entropy index using custom Python scripts. Unsorted, CD4+ and CD8+ repertoires were examined separately, except in combined analyses, for which CD4+ and CD8+ sequences were merged in silico. Clonal expansion was defined as at least a 2-fold frequency increase after treatment relative to C1D1, with a pseudocount of 0.5 for undetected baseline clones. Singleton clones were defined as clones with 0 or 1 copy at C1D1, and non-singleton clones were defined as clones with 2 or more copies. Clones expanded in unsorted samples were assigned a CD4+, CD8+ or unknown annotation through matching of protein sequences in sorted samples from the same patient. Wilcoxon tests were applied to paired samples to test diversity changes from C1D1 to C4D1. As stored in TCRdb, this immuneACCESS dataset retains in-frame rearrangements with V and J assigned. A fraction of the clones does not appear; measured against another copy, unresolved V genes explain less than half of the discrepancy, and the remainder lacks a known reason. The D gene and trimming were derived from the DNA, and the V and J assignments and clone size from that table. The sample table lists 15,000 to 20,000 clones, over 60% of them with a count of one. The ten largest clones take up 6% to 8% of the sample.

Regarding this clone: What this receptor recognizes is not known. The record has no base qualities; no much larger clone is one base away.

Explained via the paper, the time point label denotes: cycle 4 day 1 (C4D1), after less than 7 weeks of nivolumab. Relapse after autologous stem cell transplantation had occurred in all trial patients, and cohorts A, B and C were distinguished by prior brentuximab vedotin exposure. The trial cohort included 55 to 60 patients with relapsed/refractory classical Hodgkin lymphoma, and each patient had a best overall response of complete response, partial response or progressive disease. In the multi-cohort phase II CheckMate 205 trial, trial patients received single-agent nivolumab. An independent review committee assessed best overall response using the 2007 International Working Group response criteria. Trial PBMCs were obtained immediately prior to nivolumab initiation (C1D1) and on therapy at cycle 2 day 1 and cycle 4 day 1. Peripheral blood was collected in 8 mL Vacutainer Cell Preparation Tubes, from which PBMCs were isolated by centrifugation and then cryopreserved.

This receptor was taken from a human donor with classical Hodgkin lymphoma. Sample: peripheral blood mononuclear cells (PBMCs), taken before the fourth cycle of nivolumab. The rearrangement joined TRBV11-2 to TRBJ2-3, with the D call tentatively TRBD1 or TRBD2, each fitting 6 bases. The CDR3 in this case is CASSVGLTRGGSTDTQYF. At the DNA level, the sequence is TGTGCCAGCAGCGTCGGTCTTACACGAGGGGGGAGCACAGATACGCAGTATTTT.